The 18 T cell receptor beta chains given below trace back to one sample, sequenced in a study of beta chain features in type 1 diabetes. Expressed TCRB transcripts were sequenced because the isolated RNA had all been reverse transcribed beforehand. Only in-frame clones appear in the TCRdb table, and some are missing; sequencing was by immunoSEQ multiplex PCR. The table records fewer than 250,000 clones, 9.6% of them present only once. Input material: naive CD4+ T cells from blood. The receptors here all came from a woman under 30 in good health.

The CDR3 DNA reads as TGCGCCAGCAGCGTAGTAGCGGGGGTCACAGATACGCAGTATTTT. Protein product: CASSVVAGVTDTQYF. The chain combines TRBV5-1 with TRBJ2-3; 9 bases line up with TRBD2. The length of the CDR3 is 15 residues. In germline, CDR1 is SGHRS, CDR2 YFSETQ. With 4 bases clipped from V and 2 bases from J, the junction kept 5 bases outside the gene matches.

J is TRBJ2-1 and V is TRBV7-2; possibly TRBD2 for D (6 bases). Germline V gene lookup returns CDR1 SGHTA and CDR2 FQGNSA. The CDR3 totals 17 residues. Trimming pared 2 bases from V and 4 bases from J, leaving 18 bases between. Here the CDR3 reads CASSLRPEGRPYNEQFF. The CDR3 DNA is TGTGCCAGCAGCTTACGTCCGGAGGGTCGCCCGTACAATGAGCAGTTCTTC.

This chain links TRBV5-4 with TRBJ2-3; 8 nucleotides line up with TRBD2. CDR1 and CDR2 from the germline V gene are SGHNT and YYREEE (reference sequence). CDR3 length: 15 residues. V gave up 5 bases and J gave up 2 bases; unmatched junction bases: 7. The CDR3 DNA is TGTGCCAGCAGGACATTTAGCGGGGCCACAGATACGCAGTATTTT. Translating it yields CASRTFSGATDTQYF.

This clone was counted between two and nine times. In the same sample, other DNA sequences code for this CDR3. The chain joins TRBV5-1 to TRBJ2-1; D gene uncertain. This CDR3 spans 15 amino acids. V lost 0 bases to trimming and J lost 2 bases, with 9 bases between them. Germline values: CDR1 SGHRS, CDR2 YFSETQ. The CDR3 loop reads CASSLVAGAYNEQFF. CDR3 DNA sequence: TGCGCCAGCAGCTTGGTGGCAGGCGCCTACAATGAGCAGTTCTTC. Using reference TRBV5-1 and TRBJ2-1 for the parts outside the CDR3, the full variable domain is KAGVTQTPRYLIKTRGQQVTLSCSPISGHRSVSWYQQTPGQGLQFLFEYFSETQRNKGNFPGRFSGRQFSNSRSEMNVSTLELGDSALYLCASSLVAGAYNEQFFGPGTRLTVL.

There are a few counts of this clone. This chain uses TRBV19 with TRBJ2-1; perhaps TRBD2 as D (6 bases). The CDR3 covers 11 residues. V was clipped by 5 bases and J by 13 bases, with 12 bases between them. CDR1 is LNHDA and CDR2 is SQIVND in the germline V gene (reference sequence). The CDR3 region has the DNA TGTGCCAGTAGTGGAGGGTGGAGACAGTTCTTC. Protein product: CASSGGWRQFF. Complete variable domain (other parts from reference TRBV19 and TRBJ2-1): DGGITQSPKYLFRKEGQNVTLSCEQNLNHDAMYWYRQDPGQGLRLIYYSQIVNDFQKGDIAEGYSVSREKKESFPLTVTSAQKNPTAFYLCASSGGWRQFFGPGTRLTVL.

This clone was counted ten times or more. This rearrangement joins TRBV29-1 to TRBJ2-3; 7 bases agree with TRBD2. This CDR3 region has 13 residues. Germline assignment: CDR1 SQVTM and CDR2 ANQGSEA. V gave up 5 bases and J gave up 4 bases; unmatched junction bases: 6. The CDR3 DNA is TGCAGCGTTTCAGGACTAGAGGCAGATACGCAGTATTTT. Protein: CSVSGLEADTQYF.

This clone was observed a handful of times. V gene TRBV6-1 combines with J gene TRBJ1-2, with a tentative D call TRBD1 (5 bases). Germline V gene data show CDR1 as MNHNS and CDR2 as SASEGT. Trimming removed 4 bases at V and 2 bases at J, with 17 bases between. The CDR3 contains 16 residues. This chain's CDR3 is CASSAATRTQNYGYTF. The DNA for the CDR3 is TGTGCCAGCAGTGCCGCCACCCGGACACAAAACTATGGCTACACCTTC.

This clone came up a few times. This chain connects TRBV5-4 to TRBJ2-7; 14 bases line up with TRBD2. This CDR3 has 16 amino acids. V shed 4 bases and J 7 bases; nucleotides not matched to a gene: 10. Germline V lookup: CDR1 SGHNT, CDR2 YYREEE (reference sequence). CDR3 sequence: CASSPKGLAGAREQYF. Here the CDR3 DNA reads TGTGCCAGCAGCCCCAAGGGACTAGCGGGAGCGCGGGAGCAGTACTTC.

This clone has a handful of counts. The chain couples TRBV29-1 to TRBJ2-1; 12 nucleotides line up with TRBD2. The CDR3 runs to 15 residues. V dropped 3 bases and J dropped 8; count of bases not matched to a gene: 8. Germline CDR1 is SQVTM and CDR2 is ANQGSEA. CDR3 protein: CSVDSLAGGYHEQFF. The CDR3 nucleotides are TGCAGCGTTGATTCTCTAGCGGGGGGGTATCATGAGCAGTTCTTC.

This sequence joins TRBV5-1 and TRBJ2-1, with 15 bases identical to TRBD2. The germline V gene has CDR1 SGHRS and CDR2 YFSETQ. CDR3 length: 16 amino acids. The V and J ends lost 4 bases and 7 bases, in that order; junction bases with no gene match: 6. The CDR3 coding sequence is TGCGCCAGCAGCCGAGGACTAGCGGGAGGGCCAAATGAGCAGTTCTTC. Its translation: CASSRGLAGGPNEQFF.

This clone appeared a few times. The V and J genes are TRBV12-5 and TRBJ1-1; no clear D gene. CDR3 size: 12 residues. Trimming took off 6 bases at V and 4 bases at J, with 9 bases between the two ends. Germline CDR1 LGHNT, CDR2 FRNRAP. The CDR3 loop is CASGPGVTEAFF. The CDR3 region has the DNA TGTGCTAGTGGCCCCGGTGTCACTGAAGCTTTCTTT.

The J gene is TRBJ1-3, the V gene TRBV2, with D possibly TRBD1 on 5 matching bases. Trimming took 4 bases from V and 1 from J, leaving 11 bases between them. Germline CDR1 SNHLY, CDR2 FYNNEI. The CDR3 runs 15 residues. The DNA for the CDR3 is TGTGCCAGCAGTGTTGACAGTAGGTCTGGAAACACCATATATTTT. Its translation is CASSVDSRSGNTIYF.

The V call is TRBV27, the J call TRBJ1-5; D is unclear. Trimming took 2 bases from V and 6 from J, leaving 5 bases between them. Germline lookup yields CDR1 MNHEY and CDR2 SMNVEV (reference sequence). CDR3 size: 12 residues. The CDR3 protein is CASSLRGQPQHF. As DNA, the CDR3 is TGTGCCAGCAGTTTACGAGGTCAGCCCCAGCATTTT.

Of note for this clone: The junction and the germline gene differ at one end; a read error may be behind it. The genes are TRBV6-1 and TRBJ2-6; 10 positions agree with TRBD2. The length of the CDR3 is 17 residues. The V gene's germline CDR1 is MNHNS and CDR2 SASEGT. The CDR3 nucleotides read TGTGCCATCAGTGGCGCTAGCGGGAGCTCTGGGGCCAACGTCCTGACTTTC. It specifies CAISGASGSSGANVLTF.

This chain uses TRBV5-1 with TRBJ2-1, with 9 bases aligning to TRBD1. CDR1 is SGHRS and CDR2 is YFSETQ in the germline V gene. This CDR3 has 15 amino acids. Trimming at V came to 3 bases and at J to 6 bases, leaving 7 bases not matched to a gene. CDR3 nucleotide sequence: TGCGCCAGCAGCTCCGGGACAGGGACCTTCAATGAGCAGTTCTTC. Amino acids: CASSSGTGTFNEQFF.

This clone was recorded a few times. The rearrangement uses TRBV12-5 and TRBJ2-2, with D tentatively TRBD2 (6 bases). The V gene lost 3 bases and the J gene lost 2 bases, with 19 bases spanning the gap. Per the germline V gene, CDR1 is LGHNT and CDR2 is FRNRAP. The CDR3 is made up of 18 amino acids. In DNA form, the CDR3 reads TGTGCTAGTGGTTTTAGGTGGGAGGCAGGAGGAAACACCGGGGAGCTGTTTTTT. Protein: CASGFRWEAGGNTGELFF.

This clone showed up many times. The DNA of the CDR3 is TGTGCCAGCAGCTGGACTAGCGGCTACACAGATACGCAGTATTTT. Translated: CASSWTSGYTDTQYF. This rearrangement joins TRBV7-2 to TRBJ2-3; TRBD2 aligns across 10 bases. The CDR3 contains 15 residues. V shed 4 bases and J 2 bases; nucleotides not matched to a gene: 3. The germline gives CDR1 SGHTA, CDR2 FQGNSA.

The chain is built from TRBV2 and TRBJ2-7; 7 bases are a match to TRBD2. CDR3 size: 15 residues. Germline-derived CDR1 and CDR2 are SNHLY and FYNNEI. V gave up 0 bases and J gave up 1 base; unmatched junction bases: 3. The CDR3 DNA reads TGTGCCAGCAGTGAAGCACCAGCGGGGTCCTACGAGCAGTACTTC. This encodes CASSEAPAGSYEQYF.